The rows below give T cell receptor beta chains drawn from one sample of a study of blood T cell repertoires in COVID-19. The method was immunoSEQ multiplex PCR; TCRdb's version includes in-frame clones alone and lacks a portion of them. The repertoire includes some 16,000 clones, about nine tenths of them detected once, and roughly 12% sits in the top ten. Sequenced material: peripheral blood. These receptors were taken from a human donor in a cohort sampled during active COVID-19. Each CDR3 is given with its conserved first and last residue. The D gene is left open where the match is weak. Clone size appears in some rows only: once, few, many, or a class for an expanded clone.

j_call | d_call | v_call | clone_size | cdr3_nt | cdr3_aa
TRBJ2-3 | - | TRBV7-9 | - | TGTGCCAGCAGCCCACGGCGGGGAGACAGCACAGATACGCAGTATTTT | CASSPRRGDSTDTQYF
TRBJ2-5 | TRBD2 | TRBV7-7 | - | TGTGCTAGCAGCTTCCTACTAGCGGGGGGGCTCCAAGAGACCCAGTACTTC | CASSFLLAGGLQETQYF
TRBJ1-1 | - | TRBV2 | - | TGTGCCAGCAGTGAATCCAGAGGCAGGGTGAACACTGAAGCTTTCTTT | CASSESRGRVNTEAFF
TRBJ1-4 | - | TRBV7-9 | - | TGTGCCAGCAGCTTAACTTCGGCGGGGGAGGGAAAACTGTTTTTT | CASSLTSAGEGKLFF
TRBJ1-1 | - | TRBV11-2 | - | TGTGCCAGCAGCTTAGATGGCCAGGGGCTTGAAGCTTTCTTT | CASSLDGQGLEAFF
TRBJ1-5 | TRBD1 | TRBV4-1 | - | TGCGCCAGCAGCCAACACAGGGGTTTGGAGCATCAGCCCCAGCATTTT | CASSQHRGLEHQPQHF
TRBJ2-2 | - | TRBV5-4 | - | TGTGCCAGCAGCTCCAACTCGGCCGGGGAGCTGTTTTTT | CASSSNSAGELFF
TRBJ1-2 | TRBD1 | TRBV6-5 | - | TGTGCCAGCACCAGGGAAGGGGGCAACTATGGCTACACCTTC | CASTREGGNYGYTF
TRBJ1-2 | - | TRBV30 | - | TGTGCCTGGAGTGTACTGGCAGGATATGGCTACACCTTC | CAWSVLAGYGYTF
TRBJ2-5 | - | TRBV10-2 | - | TGCGCCAGCACTGGAACACCGGAGGTGGGAGAGACCCAGTACTTC | CASTGTPEVGETQYF
TRBJ1-2 | - | TRBV30 | - | TGTGCCTGGAGTGTCGGAGGGGACCCCACCTTC | CAWSVGGDPTF
TRBJ2-1 | - | TRBV4-1 | - | TGCGCCAGCAGCCCCATGACAGTCAAAGCTTCCTACAATGAGCAGTTCTTC | CASSPMTVKASYNEQFF
TRBJ1-2 | - | TRBV6-1 | - | TGTGCCAGCAGTGAAGGGAGGGCTAACCACTATGGCTACACCTTC | CASSEGRANHYGYTF
TRBJ2-7 | TRBD1 | TRBV5-1 | - | TGCGCCAGCAGCCTGAGACAGGGGAGAAGCTACGAGCAGTACTTC | CASSLRQGRSYEQYF
TRBJ2-2 | TRBD1 | TRBV10-3 | - | TGTGCCATCAGTGATTGGGACAGGGGGCCGAACACCGGGGAGCTGTTTTTT | CAISDWDRGPNTGELFF
TRBJ2-7 | TRBD1 | TRBV5-8 | - | TGTGCCAGCCTAAAGGACAGGTTGTACGAGCAGTACTTC | CASLKDRLYEQYF
TRBJ1-3 | TRBD1 | TRBV19 | - | TGTGCCAGTAGCCCCTTGCGTCAGGGGACAGGCTGGGACACCATATATTTT | CASSPLRQGTGWDTIYF
TRBJ1-1 | TRBD1 | TRBV7-3 | - | TGTGCCACCACCGCACACAGGGGATCGAACACTGAAGCTTTCTTT | CATTAHRGSNTEAFF
TRBJ1-2 | TRBD1 | TRBV5-4 | - | TGTGCCAGCAGCTCCCCCGGGACAGGGAGCTATGGCTACACCTTC | CASSSPGTGSYGYTF
TRBJ2-7 | TRBD1 | TRBV5-6 | few | TGTGCCAGCAGCTTAGGACAGGGGTCCTACGAGCAGTACTTC | CASSLGQGSYEQYF
TRBJ1-4 | - | TRBV28 | - | TGTGCCAGCACCCGGGACACGGGATGGGGTGATGAAAAACTGTTTTTT | CASTRDTGWGDEKLFF
TRBJ1-1 | - | TRBV7-2 | - | TGTGCCAGCAGCTTAAGGGGGGGTTACACTGAAGCTTTCTTT | CASSLRGGYTEAFF
TRBJ2-5 | - | TRBV5-4 | - | TGTGCCAGCAGCCTTGGGGGACTGACTAAAGAGACCCAGTACTTC | CASSLGGLTKETQYF
TRBJ2-5 | TRBD1 | TRBV3-1/TRBV3-2 | - | TGTGCCAGCAGCCAAGCCGGGACAGAGGTGTACCAAGAGACCCAGTACTTC | CASSQAGTEVYQETQYF
TRBJ2-1 | TRBD1 | TRBV9 | - | TGTGCCAGCAGCGTAGACCCGGACAGGGTCCACAATGAGCAGTTCTTC | CASSVDPDRVHNEQFF
TRBJ2-2 | - | TRBV28 | - | TGTGCCAGCAGCTCAGGAAGCGGGAACACCGGGGAGCTGTTTTTT | CASSSGSGNTGELFF
TRBJ1-5 | - | TRBV12-3/TRBV12-4 | - | TGTGCCAGCAGTGATCGGGAGCAGCCCCAGCATTTT | CASSDREQPQHF
TRBJ1-2 | - | TRBV10-3 | - | TGTGCCATCAGTGATAGTGGGCAGTTTTTTCATGAGAGCTATGGCTACACCTTC | CAISDSGQFFHESYGYTF
TRBJ1-6 | - | TRBV28 | - | TGTGCCAGCACCCCGAGAGGCTCCTATAATTCACCCCTCCACTTT | CASTPRGSYNSPLHF
TRBJ2-4 | - | TRBV24-1 | - | TGTGCCACCAGTGATTCTACGGGGGTGAAACAAAACATTCAGTACTTC | CATSDSTGVKQNIQYF
TRBJ1-1 | - | TRBV5-1 | - | TGCGCCAGCAGGGAGGGAACTGAAGCTTTCTTT | CASREGTEAFF
TRBJ1-6 | - | TRBV6-1 | - | TGTGCCAGCAGTGAGCGGACAAGGGTGGGATCACCCCTCCACTTT | CASSERTRVGSPLHF
TRBJ1-4 | TRBD1 | TRBV6-6 | - | TGTGCCAGCAGTTTCTCCTCGGTGGAGACAGGGGAAAAACTGTTTTTT | CASSFSSVETGEKLFF
TRBJ2-7 | TRBD2 | TRBV18 | - | TGTGCCAGCTCACCAGACATTCCTAGCGGGGGGAACGAGCAGTACTTC | CASSPDIPSGGNEQYF
TRBJ2-7 | - | TRBV6-5 | - | TGTGCCAGCATGATATGGGCGGAGCAGTACTTC | CASMIWAEQYF
TRBJ1-1 | TRBD1 | TRBV14 | - | TGTGCCAGCAGCCAAAATATGGGCAACAGGGGCACTGAAGCTTTCTTT | CASSQNMGNRGTEAFF
TRBJ1-5 | TRBD1 | TRBV6-1 | once | TGTGCCAGCAGTGGAGGGACAGGGGCGTACAATCAGCCCCAGCATTTT | CASSGGTGAYNQPQHF
TRBJ1-4 | - | TRBV7-2 | - | TGTGCCAGCAGCTTTGGTGGGACGGAGGGTGAAAAACTGTTTTTT | CASSFGGTEGEKLFF
TRBJ2-1 | TRBD2 | TRBV5-1 | once | TGCGCCAGCTCCGGGGGGGGACTCTCCTACAATGAGCAGTTCTTC | CASSGGGLSYNEQFF
TRBJ2-2 | - | TRBV30 | - | TGTGCCTGGATCAAGGGGACCGGGGAGCTGTTTTTT | CAWIKGTGELFF
TRBJ2-6 | - | TRBV5-5 | - | TGTGCCAGCAGCATTAATCCTAGCTCTGGGGCCAACGTCCTGACTTTC | CASSINPSSGANVLTF
TRBJ2-7 | - | TRBV27 | - | TGTGCCAGCAGTTTATGGGCAGGTATTAGCTCCTACGAGCAGTACTTC | CASSLWAGISSYEQYF
TRBJ1-2 | TRBD1 | TRBV2 | - | TGTGCCAGCAGTGGGGACAGGGTCGGGTATGGCTACACCTTC | CASSGDRVGYGYTF
TRBJ1-1 | - | TRBV4-3 | few | TGCGCCAGCAGCCAAGTGACATTGAACACTGAAGCTTTCTTT | CASSQVTLNTEAFF